This T cell receptor (beta chain) appears in the sequencing data of a study of beta chain features in type 1 diabetes. Expressed TCRB transcripts got sequenced, as all isolated RNA was reverse transcribed. Sequenced naive, central memory and regulatory T cell samples produced an average of about 3.6 million reads. Sequencing used immunoSEQ multiplex PCR; TCRdb keeps in-frame clones, though not all of them. The table has 120,000 to 150,000 clones, 40% to 60% seen once. This clone was seen a handful of times. Its specificity is unknown. Study-wide points: The naive, central memory and Treg TCRB repertoires of patients appeared to be more similar to one another than those of healthy donors. Shorter TCRB CDR3s, moderately but significantly so, marked every one of the four CD4+ subsets in Type 1 diabetes patients.

Looked up from germline, CDR1 is SGDLS and CDR2 is YYNGEE. CDR3 length equals 12 residues. Trimming pared 2 bases from V and 4 bases from J, leaving 4 bases between. CD4+ cells of the naive, central memory, regulatory and stem cell-like memory types were sorted via CD45RO/CCR7/CD25/CD127/CD95/CD27. The sample was Tregs from blood. This sequence was found in a man between 18 and 35 years old in good health. The V call is TRBV9, the J call TRBJ2-1; D is undetermined. Here the CDR3 DNA reads TGTGCCAGCAGCGTGGCTTACAATGAGCAGTTCTTC. Amino acids: CASSVAYNEQFF.